Sequencing of this TCR beta chain was carried out in a study of OX40 agonist ivuxolimab in advanced cancers. The CDR3 runs 17 residues. V dropped 0 bases and J dropped 5; count of bases not matched to a gene: 5. Per germline, CDR1 LGHNA and CDR2 YNFKEQ. Here immunoSEQ multiplex PCR was the method, and the copy in TCRdb shows in-frame clones only, minus some. The sample lists 75,000 or so clones; 84% were seen once. This chain uses TRBV4-2 with TRBJ2-3; TRBD2 matches at 13 bases. The receptor was isolated from an adult with an advanced solid tumor such as melanoma, head and neck, liver or kidney cancer. The sample was CD4+ or CD8+ T cells sorted from blood, taken in a trial of the OX40 agonist ivuxolimab. CDR3 DNA sequence: TGTGCCAGCAGCCAAGAACTAGCGGGAGGGAAAGGAGATACGCAGTATTTT. This codes for CASSQELAGGKGDTQYF.